Below, 11 T cell receptor beta chains from the same sample are listed, as sequenced in a study of control samples from healthy donors and cancer patients. TCRdb's copy holds only in-frame clones and misses some; the assay was immunoSEQ multiplex PCR. Among 110,000 or so clones, roughly 91% were seen once, and the ten largest hold 15% to 20%. Sample: blood. These receptors were collected from a woman in her fifties or sixties in good health.

This chain uses TRBV5-8 with TRBJ1-5; D unresolved. This CDR3 has 13 residues. Germline loops: CDR1 SGHTS, CDR2 YDEGEE. Trimming left V 7 bases short and J 0 bases short, with 8 bases between. In DNA form, the CDR3 reads TGTGCCAGCCGTAGATATAGCAATCAGCCCCAGCATTTT. It is translated as CASRRYSNQPQHF.

The J gene is TRBJ2-1, the V gene TRBV7-8, with TRBD2 as a possible D gene (5 bases). The CDR3 consists of 13 residues. Germline V lookup: CDR1 SGHVS, CDR2 FQNEAQ. Trimming removed 5 bases at V and 0 bases at J, with 5 bases between. CDR3 DNA sequence: TGTGCCAGCAGCGGGAGCTCCTACAATGAGCAGTTCTTC. This translates into CASSGSSYNEQFF.

The chain carries TRBV27 and TRBJ2-7, with D possibly being TRBD1 (6 bases). This CDR3 comprises 14 residues. The V end lost 6 bases, the J end lost 2 bases, and 14 bases lay between the germline ends. CDR1 is MNHEY and CDR2 is SMNVEV in the germline V gene (reference sequence). The CDR3 loop reads CASSQDSWAYEQYV. In DNA form, the CDR3 reads TGTGCCAGCAGCCAGGACAGTTGGGCCTACGAGCAGTACGTC.

The gene calls are TRBV7-3 and TRBJ2-7; no clear D. CDR1 and CDR2 (germline): SGHTA, FQGTGA. The CDR3 extends over 18 amino acids. V gave up 2 bases and J gave up 0 bases, with 20 bases separating them. The CDR3 sequence: CASSLSHVWVQSSYEQYF. The DNA for the CDR3 is TGTGCCAGCAGCTTATCACATGTTTGGGTACAGAGCTCCTACGAGCAGTACTTC.

The rearrangement links TRBV12-3 or TRBV12-4 to TRBJ2-5; 7 bases fit TRBD2. J was trimmed by 5 bases and V by 7 bases; bases with no gene match: 7. The CDR3 runs 13 residues. This CDR3 reads CASTLGGYETQYF. The CDR3 DNA is TGTGCCAGCACTCTGGGGGGGTATGAGACCCAGTACTTC.

This clone was seen just once. The sample holds other DNA sequences that translate to the same CDR3. This chain links TRBV12-3 or TRBV12-4 with TRBJ2-7; no reliable D call. The CDR3 spans 13 residues. Deletions cut 5 bases from V and 0 bases from J, with 8 bases between. Here the CDR3 reads CASSLGRSYEQYV. As DNA, the CDR3 is TGTGCCAGCAGTCTTGGCCGCTCCTACGAGCAGTACGTC.

The V gene is TRBV29-1, the J gene TRBJ2-3; maybe TRBD2 (5 bases). This CDR3 is 14 amino acids long. V gave up 8 bases and J gave up 2 bases, with 17 bases separating them. Germline V CDR1 and CDR2: SQVTM, ANQGSEA. The CDR3 loop reads CSFLGWELTDTQYF. CDR3 nucleotides: TGCAGCTTCTTAGGGTGGGAGCTCACAGATACGCAGTATTTT.

This clone has just a few counts. The rearrangement links TRBV7-9 to TRBJ1-5; 8 bases map to TRBD1. The CDR3 totals 14 residues. Looked up from germline, CDR1 is SEHNR and CDR2 is FQNEAQ (reference sequence). The V segment lost 6 bases and the J segment 7 bases; nucleotides outside the gene matches: 8. The CDR3 DNA is TGTGCCAGCAGTCCAGGGGGCATAAGGCAGCCCCAGCATTTT. Translation: CASSPGGIRQPQHF. Together with reference TRBV7-9 and TRBJ1-5, the CDR3 gives the full variable domain: DTGVSQNPRHKITKRGQNVTFRCDPISEHNRLYWYRQTLGQGPEFLTYFQNEAQLEKSRLLSDRFSAERPKGSFSTLEIQRTEQGDSAMYLCASSPGGIRQPQHFGDGTRLSIL.

The chain joins TRBV6-1 to TRBJ2-5, with 13 bases identical to TRBD2. This CDR3 has 17 amino acids. V was pared by 4 bases and J by 7 bases, with 12 bases of the junction left unmatched. CDR1 is MNHNS, CDR2 SASEGT, per germline. CDR3 region: CASSAQLAGGQAGTQYF. The CDR3 nucleotides are TGTGCCAGCAGTGCCCAACTAGCGGGGGGGCAAGCTGGGACCCAGTACTTC.

This clone turned up a few times. This sequence joins TRBV6-4 and TRBJ2-6; D is undetermined. Per germline, CDR1 MRHNA and CDR2 SNTAGT. The CDR3 is made up of 14 amino acids. V dropped 6 bases and J dropped 0 bases, with 6 bases sitting between them. The CDR3 nucleotides are TGTGCCAGCAGCGACGGCTCTGGGGCCAACGTCCTGACTTTC. It specifies CASSDGSGANVLTF.

The chain combines TRBV10-2 with TRBJ2-1; a weak D match, TRBD1 (5 bases). From germline, CDR1 is WSHSY and CDR2 SAAADI. The CDR3 contains 15 residues. V shed 2 bases and J shed 2 bases, with 10 bases lying between them. CDR3 in DNA: TGCGCCAGCAGTGAGGGACCAGGGCCCTACAATGAGCAGTTCTTC. This encodes CASSEGPGPYNEQFF.